This T cell receptor (beta chain) was retrieved from a study of blood T cell repertoires in COVID-19. Study as a whole: COVID-19 samples collected from the United States, Italy and Spain covered acute and convalescent phases. T cells, B-cell-depleted T cells, or PBMCs supplied cDNA or gDNA.

V gave up 0 bases and J gave up 6 bases; unmatched junction bases: 4. The germline CDR1 and CDR2 sequences are SGHNT and YYREEE (reference sequence). The CDR3 extends over 15 amino acids. Methods used by the authors: Amplification from reference gene primers served as the basis for estimated nucleated cell counts. Produced via immunoSEQ multiplex PCR; TCRdb's table is partial and in-frame only. Clone size and the V and J calls come from that table; the DNA yielded D and trimming. The table has tens of thousands of clones, around nine tenths seen once. In its sample, this clone was seen once. Sequenced input: peripheral blood. The sequence came from a human donor with acute or convalescent COVID-19. The donor label of this sample is uncertain. The V gene is TRBV5-4, the J gene TRBJ2-1; 9 bases agree with TRBD2. As DNA, the CDR3 is TGTGCCAGCAGCTTGGCGGGCGGGGGGGGCAATGAGCAGTTCTTC. This encodes CASSLAGGGGNEQFF. The complete variable domain, with remaining parts taken from reference TRBV5-4 and TRBJ2-1, reads ETGVTQSPTHLIKTRGQQVTLRCSSQSGHNTVSWYQQALGQGPQFIFQYYREEENGRGNFPPRFSGLQFPNYSSELNVNALELDDSALYLCASSLAGGGGNEQFFGPGTRLTVL.